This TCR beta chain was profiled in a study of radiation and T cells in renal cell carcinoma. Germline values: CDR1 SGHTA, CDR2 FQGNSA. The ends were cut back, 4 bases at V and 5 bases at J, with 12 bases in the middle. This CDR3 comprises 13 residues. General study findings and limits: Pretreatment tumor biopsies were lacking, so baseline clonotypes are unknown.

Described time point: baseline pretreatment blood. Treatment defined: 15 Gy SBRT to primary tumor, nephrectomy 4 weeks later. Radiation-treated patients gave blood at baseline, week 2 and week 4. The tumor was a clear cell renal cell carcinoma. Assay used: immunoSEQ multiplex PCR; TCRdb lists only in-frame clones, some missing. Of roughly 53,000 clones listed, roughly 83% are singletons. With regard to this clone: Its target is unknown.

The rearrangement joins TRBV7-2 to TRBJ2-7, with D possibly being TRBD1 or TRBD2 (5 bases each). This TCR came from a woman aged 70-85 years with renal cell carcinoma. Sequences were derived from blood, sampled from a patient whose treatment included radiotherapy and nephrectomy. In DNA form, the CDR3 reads TGTGCCAGCAGCTCGGGACCGCACGACGAGCAGTACTTC. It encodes CASSSGPHDEQYF.